A selection of T cell receptor beta chains follows, all from one sample in a study of shared clonotypes between healthy human individuals. Sequencing used immunoSEQ multiplex PCR; TCRdb keeps in-frame clones, though not all of them. The data show about 600,000 clones, with around 97% seen just once and roughly 0.055% held by the top ten. Sequencing used naive CD4+ T cells sorted from blood. All receptors come from a woman under 40 in good health. Both conserved end residues are part of each CDR3. The D gene is left open where the match is weak. A row's size may be missing; if present it is once, few, many or a size class.

TRBV13	TRBJ2-1	TRBD2	NA	TGTGCCAGCAGCCCCTTATGGCGGGAGGGCCCGAGCTCCTACAATGAGCAGTTCTTC	CASSPLWREGPSSYNEQFF
TRBV10-3	TRBJ2-1	TRBD2	once	TGTGCCATCAGTGGAACTAGCGTCTCCTCCTACAATGAGCAGTTCTTC	CAISGTSVSSYNEQFF
TRBV25-1	TRBJ2-1	NA	once	TGTGCCAGCAGTGTAGGCGGTCCAGGGGACAATGAGCAGTTCTTC	CASSVGGPGDNEQFF
TRBV25-1	TRBJ1-2	TRBD1	NA	TGTGCCAGCAGTTCACTCTTCGGGCGACAGGGGGACGGCTACACCTTC	CASSSLFGRQGDGYTF
TRBV7-2	TRBJ1-2	TRBD1	NA	TGTGCCAGCAGTTTTGACAGGGAGGGAGGCTACACCTTC	CASSFDREGGYTF
TRBV6-5	TRBJ2-3	NA	NA	TGTGCCAGCAGTTACTCGGCCCTTAGTAGGGCGTATACGCAGTATTTT	CASSYSALSRAYTQYF
TRBV11-2	TRBJ2-1	NA	NA	TGTGCCAGCAGCACCCTTCACGGGGGAAGCTCCTACAATGAGCAGTTCTTC	CASSTLHGGSSYNEQFF
TRBV19	TRBJ1-1	NA	NA	TGTGCCAGTAGTATAGGTGTACACACTGAAGCTTTCTTT	CASSIGVHTEAFF
TRBV7-9	TRBJ2-5	NA	NA	TGTGCCAGCCAAGTAGTTGGCGCAGGGTTTGAGACCCAGTACTTC	CASQVVGAGFETQYF
TRBV5-1	TRBJ2-3	NA	NA	TGCGCCAGCAGCTCCCGAGCGGATTATAGCACAGATACGCAGTATTTT	CASSSRADYSTDTQYF
TRBV5-1	TRBJ2-2	NA	NA	TGCGCCAGCCGGAGCTCGGCCTCTAACACCGGGGAGCTGTTTTTT	CASRSSASNTGELFF
TRBV7-9	TRBJ2-1	TRBD2	NA	TGTGCCAGCAGCTACACTAGCGGGAGTTCGAGTGAGCAGTTCTTC	CASSYTSGSSSEQFF
TRBV28	TRBJ2-1	TRBD2	NA	TGTGCCAGCAGTTTATGGCCGACTAGCGGGAGGGTTAATGAGCAGTTCTTC	CASSLWPTSGRVNEQFF
TRBV11-3	TRBJ1-1	NA	NA	TGTGCCAGCACCCTACGGGGAGCGATCAACACTGAAGCTTTCTTT	CASTLRGAINTEAFF
TRBV7-9	TRBJ2-7	NA	NA	TGTGCCAGCAGCCTAAGCGGCTACGAGCAGTACTTC	CASSLSGYEQYF
TRBV30	TRBJ1-6	TRBD1	NA	TGTGCCTGGAGACAGGGGCGAGGATCACCCCTCCACTTT	CAWRQGRGSPLHF
TRBV5-1	TRBJ2-7	TRBD1	NA	TGCGCCAGCAGCTTGGAGGCAGGGGGCGAACACGAGCAGTACTTC	CASSLEAGGEHEQYF
TRBV6-1	TRBJ2-3	NA	NA	TGTGCCAGCACCTCAATGGATACGCAGTATTTT	CASTSMDTQYF
TRBV7-6	TRBJ2-5	TRBD2	NA	TGTGCCAGCAGCTTAGGACTAGCGGGAGCGGAAACGGAGACCCAGTACTTC	CASSLGLAGAETETQYF
TRBV4-2	TRBJ2-1	TRBD2	NA	TGTGCCAGCAGCCAGCGGGAGTACAATGAGCAGTTCTTC	CASSQREYNEQFF
TRBV2	TRBJ2-2	NA	NA	TGTGCCAGCAGTGATTTCGGGACGGAGAACACCGGGGAGCTGTTTTTT	CASSDFGTENTGELFF
TRBV29-1	TRBJ1-5	TRBD1	NA	TGCAGCGTTAAGGACAGGGGGTCAGGTCAGCCCCAGCATTTT	CSVKDRGSGQPQHF
TRBV7-9	TRBJ2-5	NA	NA	TGTGCCAGCAGCTTAGGGACAGCCCAAGAGACCCAGTACTTC	CASSLGTAQETQYF
TRBV21-1	TRBJ2-7	NA	NA	TGTGCCAGCAGCAAAGGGCAGGCCGTATTCTACGAGCAGTACTTC	CASSKGQAVFYEQYF
TRBV5-1	TRBJ2-3	TRBD2	NA	TGCGCCAGCAGCCCGGGGACTAGCGGGAGTTCTGATACGCAGTATTTT	CASSPGTSGSSDTQYF
TRBV28	TRBJ1-2	NA	NA	TGTGCCAGCAACATCCAGGGGATCTATGGCTACACCTTC	CASNIQGIYGYTF